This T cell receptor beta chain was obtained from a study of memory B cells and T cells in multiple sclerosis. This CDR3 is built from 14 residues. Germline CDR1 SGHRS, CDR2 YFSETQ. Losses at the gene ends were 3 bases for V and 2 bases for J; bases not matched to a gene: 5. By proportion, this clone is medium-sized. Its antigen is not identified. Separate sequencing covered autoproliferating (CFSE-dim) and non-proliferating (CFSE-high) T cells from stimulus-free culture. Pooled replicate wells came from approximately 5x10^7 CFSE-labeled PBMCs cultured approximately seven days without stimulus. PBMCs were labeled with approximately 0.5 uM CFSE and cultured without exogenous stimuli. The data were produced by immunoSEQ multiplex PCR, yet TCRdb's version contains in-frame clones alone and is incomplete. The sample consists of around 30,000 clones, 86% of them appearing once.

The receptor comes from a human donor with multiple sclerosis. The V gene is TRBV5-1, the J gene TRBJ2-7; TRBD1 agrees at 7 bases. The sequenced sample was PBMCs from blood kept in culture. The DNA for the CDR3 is TGCGCCAGCAGCTGGGACAGTTCGACCTACGAGCAGTACTTC. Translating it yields CASSWDSSTYEQYF. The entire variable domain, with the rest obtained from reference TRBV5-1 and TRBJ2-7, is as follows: KAGVTQTPRYLIKTRGQQVTLSCSPISGHRSVSWYQQTPGQGLQFLFEYFSETQRNKGNFPGRFSGRQFSNSRSEMNVSTLELGDSALYLCASSWDSSTYEQYFGPGTRLTVT.